This TCR beta chain was profiled in a study of shared clonotypes between healthy human individuals. Across the study: Three CD4 naive, three CD4 memory, two CD8 naive and one CD8 memory plate were used per donor.

The assay was immunoSEQ multiplex PCR, and TCRdb's table has in-frame clones only and misses some. The sample contains some 2.4 million clones, roughly 93% of which appear only once. Details on this clone: Its antigen is as yet unknown.

Study-wide results and limits: The genetic and exposure-history diversity represented was limited by few donors. Large depth notwithstanding, sorted-subset sequencing proved incomplete by rarefaction.

The CDR3 extends over 16 amino acids. The germline V gene has CDR1 SGHDT and CDR2 YYEEEE. Trimming at V came to 4 bases and at J to 2 bases, leaving 9 bases not matched to a gene. The receptor was derived from a man aged 18 to 29 in good health. Some clones in this sample may be carry-over from other donors' samples. Sequenced sample: naive CD4+ T cells from PBMCs. Indicated subset: CD45RA+ positively selected. The chain joins TRBV5-6 to TRBJ2-1; 7 bases align to TRBD2. CDR3 amino acids: CASSPQVAGAYNEQFF. The CDR3 region has the DNA TGTGCCAGCAGCCCCCAGGTTGCGGGGGCCTACAATGAGCAGTTCTTC.